Listed here is a single T cell receptor (beta chain). This clonotype was recorded at least ten times. Its antigen has not been determined. It has no much larger one-base neighbor in the sample; base qualities were not kept. The TCR beta CDR3 region was amplified with a multiplex PCR system whose first round ran for roughly 9 cycles using 32 V-gene forward primers and 13 J-gene reverse primers. First-round PCR used a QIAGEN Multiplex PCR Kit, and primer sequences were filed in Chinese patent CN105087789A. A second PCR round added Illumina universal primers using the Phusion High-Fidelity PCR Kit. Paired-end sequencing of TCR libraries was carried out on the Illumina HiSeq X Ten platform at a read length of 151 bp. Processing in the source paper ran as follows. Cutadapt was used to discard reads without multiplex PCR primers, PEAR merged the read pairs, and MiXCR with default settings called the CDR3 regions. Repertoire diversity used Shannon entropy, and clonality was computed as one minus Shannon entropy divided by ln of productive unique sequence count. Dominant or high-frequency T-cell clones were defined as clonotypes at frequencies of at least 0.5%. The public reads were reprocessed in TCRdb via fastp at Q25 and MiXCR, keeping in-frame beta chains. Identical CDR3 proteins give one entry, which carries the most common genes and DNA. The V and J calls reflect TCRdb's pipeline rather than the authors' work. This sample comprises 30,000 to 40,000 distinct CDR3 sequences, 28% of them detected only once. The ten largest make up roughly 4% of the sample.

The data were obtained in a study of immune heterogeneity within non-small cell lung tumors (dated by TCRdb to the late 2010s). About the investigation overall: By histology, several squamous cell carcinomas, fewer than twelve non-squamous carcinomas and 1 tumor not otherwise specified were included. To look at intratumoral immune heterogeneity, the study ran whole-exome sequencing, RNA-seq and TCR beta repertoire sequencing on several spatially distinct regions taken from every NSCLC tumor. Transcriptome data were available for just about 40 loci from around twelve patients, whereas TCR repertoire analysis spanned fewer than 65 tumor loci from roughly 14 patients. For mutant peptides 8 to 11 amino acids long, netMHCpan-3.0 predicted neoantigen binding to the HLA alleles of each patient.

The TCR template was genomic DNA extracted from bulk tumor tissue, and approximately 630 ng of gDNA was amplified for each sample. Multiple biopsies per primary tumor were taken during surgery, spaced as far apart as possible within the tumor mass. The study cohort was described as untreated, and the patients were newly diagnosed NSCLC cases having curative surgery. The samples came from over twelve patients with newly diagnosed non-small cell lung cancer who were having surgery intended to be curative. The resected tumor masses were reviewed by two independent pathologists. Sequencing was performed only on DNA and RNA samples of high quality. Trimming accounts for 5 bases at V and 3 bases at J, while the number of junction bases matched to no gene is 8. Including cysteine and phenylalanine, the CDR3 has 14 amino acids. Only the CDR3 DNA stays, 42 bases, in frame from base 1. CDR1 and CDR2 were assigned from the germline V gene (reference sequence) as DFQATT and SNEGSKA.

Study-level results and caveats: For the most part, high-frequency TCR beta clonotypes differed from one individual patient to another. Local T-cell repertoire clonality showed a statistically significant but moderate positive correlation with local tumor mutational burden (R about 0.34). Within a patient, the same dominant CDR3B clonotypes appeared at multiple loci, but different tumor locations also contained unique high-frequency clones.

Specimen: lung tumor tissue. This TCR was sampled from a man aged 35 to 55 with non-small cell lung cancer. Here the chain combines TRBV20-1 and TRBJ2-5; 8 bases in the middle match TRBD2. CDR3 region: CSAVQTSGKETQYF. The nucleotide sequence is given as TGCAGTGCTGTCCAAACTAGCGGCAAAGAGACCCAGTACTTC.